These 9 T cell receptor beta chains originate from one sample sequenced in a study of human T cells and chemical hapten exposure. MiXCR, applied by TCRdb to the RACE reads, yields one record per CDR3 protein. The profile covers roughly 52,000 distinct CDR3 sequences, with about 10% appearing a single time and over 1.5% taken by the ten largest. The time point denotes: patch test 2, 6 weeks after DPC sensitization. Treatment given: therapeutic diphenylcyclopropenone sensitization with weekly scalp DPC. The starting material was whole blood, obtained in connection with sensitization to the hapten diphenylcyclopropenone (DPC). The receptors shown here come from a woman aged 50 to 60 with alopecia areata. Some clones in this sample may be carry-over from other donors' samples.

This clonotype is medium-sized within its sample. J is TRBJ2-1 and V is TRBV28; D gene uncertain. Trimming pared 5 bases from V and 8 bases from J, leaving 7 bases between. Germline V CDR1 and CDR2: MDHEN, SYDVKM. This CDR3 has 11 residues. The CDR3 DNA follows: TGTGCCAGCAGTCTCAGCGATGAGCAGTTCTTC. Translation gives CASSLSDEQFF.

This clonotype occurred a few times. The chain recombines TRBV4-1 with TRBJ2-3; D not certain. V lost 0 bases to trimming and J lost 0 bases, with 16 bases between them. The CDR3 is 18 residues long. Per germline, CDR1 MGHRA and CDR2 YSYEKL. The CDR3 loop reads CASSQDLSGPTSTDTQYF. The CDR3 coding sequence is TGCGCCAGCAGCCAAGATCTTAGTGGTCCGACTAGCACAGATACGCAGTATTTT.

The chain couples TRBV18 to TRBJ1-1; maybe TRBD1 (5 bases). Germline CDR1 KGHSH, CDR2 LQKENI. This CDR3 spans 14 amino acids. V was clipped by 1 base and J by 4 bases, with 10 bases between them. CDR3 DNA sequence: TGTGCCAGCTCACCACAGGGGTTAGGCACTGAAGCTTTCTTT. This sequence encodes CASSPQGLGTEAFF. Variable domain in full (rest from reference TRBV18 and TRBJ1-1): NAGVMQNPRHLVRRRGQEARLRCSPMKGHSHVYWYRQLPEEGLKFMVYLQKENIIDESGMPKERFSAEFPKEGPSILRIQQVVRGDSAAYFCASSPQGLGTEAFFGQGTRLTVV.

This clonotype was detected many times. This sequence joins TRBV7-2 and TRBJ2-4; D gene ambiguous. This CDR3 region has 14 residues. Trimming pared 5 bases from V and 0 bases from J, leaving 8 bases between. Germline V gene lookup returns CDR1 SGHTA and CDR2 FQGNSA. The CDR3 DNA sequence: TGTGCCAGCAGCCTCACGTCAGCCAAAAACATTCAGTACTTC. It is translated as CASSLTSAKNIQYF.

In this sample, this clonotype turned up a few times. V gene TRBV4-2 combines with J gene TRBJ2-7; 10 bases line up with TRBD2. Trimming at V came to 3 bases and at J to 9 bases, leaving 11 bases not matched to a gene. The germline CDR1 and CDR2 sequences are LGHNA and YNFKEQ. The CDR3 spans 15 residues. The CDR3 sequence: CASSQDSGGHQGQYF. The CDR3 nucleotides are TGTGCCAGCAGCCAGGATAGCGGGGGGCACCAGGGGCAGTACTTC.

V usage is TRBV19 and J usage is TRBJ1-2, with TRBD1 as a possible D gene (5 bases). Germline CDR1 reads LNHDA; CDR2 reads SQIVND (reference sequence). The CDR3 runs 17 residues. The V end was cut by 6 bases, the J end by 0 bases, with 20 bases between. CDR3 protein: CASSSVDKGIANYGYTF. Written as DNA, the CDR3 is TGTGCCAGTAGCAGCGTGGACAAGGGCATTGCTAACTATGGCTACACCTTC.

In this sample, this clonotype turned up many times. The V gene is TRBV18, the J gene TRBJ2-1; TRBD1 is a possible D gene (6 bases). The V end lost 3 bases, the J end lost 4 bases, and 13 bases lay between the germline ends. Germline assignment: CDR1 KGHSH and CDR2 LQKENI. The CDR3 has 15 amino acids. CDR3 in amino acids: CASSPQGHPYNEQFF. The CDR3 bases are TGTGCCAGCTCACCCCAGGGACACCCGTACAATGAGCAGTTCTTC.

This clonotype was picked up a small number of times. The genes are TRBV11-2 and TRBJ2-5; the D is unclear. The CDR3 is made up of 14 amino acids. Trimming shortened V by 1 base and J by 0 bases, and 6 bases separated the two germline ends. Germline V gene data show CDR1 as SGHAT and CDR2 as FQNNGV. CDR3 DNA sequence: TGTGCCAGCAGCTTAGCCCGGTACCAAGAGACCCAGTACTTC. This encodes CASSLARYQETQYF.

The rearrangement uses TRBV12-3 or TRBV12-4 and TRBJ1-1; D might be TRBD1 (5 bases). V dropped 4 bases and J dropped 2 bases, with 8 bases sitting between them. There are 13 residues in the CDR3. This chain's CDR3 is CASSWTPNTEAFF. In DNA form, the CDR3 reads TGTGCCAGCAGTTGGACACCCAACACTGAAGCTTTCTTT.